The clone carrying this T cell receptor (beta chain) has a handful of counts. Its specificity is not known. This sample is drawn from a study of response to subunit inactivated influenza vaccine. General study findings and limits: The authors put forward the suggestion that each seasonal influenza vaccination may bring in only a limited number of new T cells.

TCRdb used MiXCR to reprocess the RT-PCR reads, holding one entry per CDR3 protein. The data show 500,000 or so distinct CDR3 sequences, 10% to 11% seen once. This TCR was sampled from a man aged 50 to 59 who received an inactivated influenza vaccine. The source material was PBMCs from blood, sampled about 40 days after vaccination.

This chain's CDR3 is CASSQTGQEKQYF. The CDR3 DNA is TGTGCCAGCAGCCAAACGGGACAGGAGAAGCAGTACTTC. The chain carries TRBV7-2 and TRBJ2-7, with 8 positions matching TRBD1. This CDR3 is built from 13 residues. With 5 bases clipped from V and 8 bases from J, the junction kept 8 bases outside the gene matches. Per the germline V gene, CDR1 is SGHTA and CDR2 is FQGNSA.